The 31 T cell receptor beta chains listed next were all sequenced from one sample in a study of T-cell reconstitution after alpha-beta-depleted transplantation in children. It was with unique molecular identifiers that the TCRbeta library was prepared. One entry per CDR3 protein results from TCRdb running MiXCR on the PCR reads. The sample lists about 24,000 distinct CDR3 sequences; 11% were seen once. Here the sequenced sample was PBMCs from the stem cell graft donor, taken from the stem cell graft. These receptors all come from a human donor who donated a stem cell graft to a child with chronic granulomatous disease.

This clonotype was observed many times. This chain uses TRBV28 with TRBJ1-5; 8 bases line up with TRBD1. The J segment lost 0 bases and the V segment lost 3 bases, leaving 7 bases of the junction unmatched. Looked up from germline, CDR1 is MDHEN and CDR2 is SYDVKM. CDR3 length: 17 amino acids. The chain's CDR3 is CASSFGTGLNSNQPQHF. The CDR3 DNA is TGTGCCAGCAGTTTTGGGACAGGCCTCAATAGCAATCAGCCCCAGCATTTT.

The rearrangement uses TRBV5-1 and TRBJ1-2, with D perhaps matching TRBD1 (5 bases). Germline V gives CDR1 SGHRS, CDR2 YFSETQ. The CDR3 consists of 16 residues. Trimming pared 6 bases from V and 4 bases from J, leaving 22 bases between. Written as DNA, the CDR3 is TGCGCCAGCACTCCCGGACACCAACCCAGCGGCTATGGCTACACCTTC. The encoded protein is CASTPGHQPSGYGYTF. Full variable domain (remainder filled in from reference TRBV5-1 and TRBJ1-2): KAGVTQTPRYLIKTRGQQVTLSCSPISGHRSVSWYQQTPGQGLQFLFEYFSETQRNKGNFPGRFSGRQFSNSRSEMNVSTLELGDSALYLCASTPGHQPSGYGYTFGSGTRLTVV.

This clonotype was seen a handful of times. This rearrangement joins TRBV28 to TRBJ1-1; tentatively, D is TRBD1 (6 bases). V was trimmed by 4 bases and J by 7 bases, leaving 10 bases between them. This CDR3 spans 12 amino acids. Germline V gene sequence: CDR1 MDHEN, CDR2 SYDVKM. CDR3 in amino acids: CASSSGTSEAFF. The CDR3 DNA reads TGTGCCAGCAGTTCTGGGACAAGTGAAGCTTTCTTT. Complete variable domain (other parts from reference TRBV28 and TRBJ1-1): DVKVTQSSRYLVKRTGEKVFLECVQDMDHENMFWYRQDPGLGLRLIYFSYDVKMKEKGDIPEGYSVSREKKERFSLILESASTNQTSMYLCASSSGTSEAFFGQGTRLTVV.

This clonotype has ten or more counts. This chain uses TRBV29-1 with TRBJ2-1; D might be TRBD2 (6 bases). Germline V gene sequence: CDR1 SQVTM, CDR2 ANQGSEA. The ends were cut back, 5 bases at V and 0 bases at J, with 14 bases in the middle. The CDR3 has 15 residues. The CDR3 sequence is CSVPGLLSSYNEQFF. The DNA of the CDR3 is TGCAGCGTTCCGGGACTCCTGAGCTCCTACAATGAGCAGTTCTTC.

This clonotype was found many times. The chain joins TRBV4-3 to TRBJ2-7, with 10 bases that match TRBD1. V shed 1 base and J 2 bases; nucleotides not matched to a gene: 2. CDR3 length equals 15 residues. Germline V CDR1 and CDR2: LGHNA, YSLEER. The CDR3 coding sequence is TGCGCCAGCAGCCAAGGAGGACAGGGGGCCTACGAGCAGTACTTC. Amino acid sequence: CASSQGGQGAYEQYF.

The V and J genes are TRBV7-3 and TRBJ2-3, with D possibly being TRBD2 (5 bases). The CDR3 has 16 amino acids. Germline CDR1 SGHTA, CDR2 FQGTGA. V lost 5 bases to trimming and J lost 4 bases, with 19 bases between them. CDR3 nucleotides: TGTGCCAGCAGCCCCCAAGGCGGGTTTGGTGCAGATACGCAGTATTTT. This encodes CASSPQGGFGADTQYF.

This clonotype came up many times. The CDR3 sequence: CASGLGIGNTIYF. Written as DNA, the CDR3 is TGTGCCAGCGGGTTGGGTATCGGCAACACCATATATTTT. The chain links TRBV12-3 or TRBV12-4 to TRBJ1-3; no firm D call. Trimming left V 8 bases short and J 7 bases short, with 15 bases between. The CDR3 extends over 13 amino acids.

This clonotype was seen many times. The V gene is TRBV7-9, the J gene TRBJ2-7; D may be TRBD1 or TRBD2 (5 bases each). The CDR3 extends over 17 amino acids. Trimming removed 5 bases at V and 7 bases at J, with 27 bases between. Germline lookup yields CDR1 SEHNR and CDR2 FQNEAQ (reference sequence). The CDR3 sequence: CASSHPSGPSAAVEQYF. The DNA of the CDR3 is TGTGCCAGCAGCCATCCGTCGGGACCCTCGGCTGCTGTAGAGCAGTACTTC.

This clonotype was seen at least ten times. This chain joins TRBV9 and TRBJ1-6, with no clear D. Trimming left V 0 bases short and J 7 bases short, with 8 bases between. This CDR3 has 14 residues. Germline lookup yields CDR1 SGDLS and CDR2 YYNGEE. The chain's CDR3 is CASSVEAVNSPLHF. The DNA for the CDR3 is TGTGCCAGCAGCGTAGAGGCCGTGAATTCACCCCTCCACTTT.

There are many counts of this clonotype. V gene TRBV3-1 combines with J gene TRBJ2-5; a possible D gene is TRBD2 (5 bases). Germline values: CDR1 LGHDT, CDR2 YNNKEL (reference sequence). The CDR3 extends over 19 amino acids. V lost 0 bases to trimming and J lost 4 bases, with 24 bases between them. CDR3 sequence reads: CASSQDPSGNINLVETQYF. In DNA, the CDR3 is TGTGCCAGCAGCCAAGATCCTTCGGGGAATATAAATCTCGTAGAGACCCAGTACTTC.

This clonotype was recorded at least ten times. The chain joins TRBV7-9 to TRBJ1-1; 9 positions agree with TRBD1. The germline gives CDR1 SEHNR, CDR2 FQNEAQ (reference sequence). Trimming cost V 5 bases and J 5 bases; bases outside gene matches: 9. The CDR3 consists of 15 residues. In nucleotides, the CDR3 is TGTGCCAGCAGCGGGTGGGACAGGGCGAATACTGAAGCTTTCTTT. Its protein product is CASSGWDRANTEAFF.

This clonotype was seen repeatedly, ten times or more. The chain has TRBV28 and TRBJ2-1; a possible D gene is TRBD2 (6 bases). The CDR3 has 16 amino acids. In germline, CDR1 is MDHEN, CDR2 SYDVKM. V lost 5 bases and J lost 5, with 19 bases in between. The CDR3, as DNA: TGTGCCAGCAGTCGAGAGAGCGGGTACGGGGACAATGAGCAGTTCTTC. Translating gives CASSRESGYGDNEQFF. Full variable domain (rest looked up from reference TRBV28 and TRBJ2-1): DVKVTQSSRYLVKRTGEKVFLECVQDMDHENMFWYRQDPGLGLRLIYFSYDVKMKEKGDIPEGYSVSREKKERFSLILESASTNQTSMYLCASSRESGYGDNEQFFGPGTRLTVL.

This clonotype was detected ten times or more. This sequence joins TRBV14 and TRBJ1-1; D is uncertain. Germline V gives CDR1 SGHDN, CDR2 FVKESK. Trimming left V 0 bases short and J 4 bases short, with 9 bases between. The CDR3 contains 14 residues. CDR3 sequence: CASSQEETLTEAFF. CDR3 bases: TGTGCCAGCAGCCAAGAGGAGACCCTCACTGAAGCTTTCTTT.

The CDR3 protein is CASSLRQGALTYEQYF. CDR3 DNA sequence: TGTGCCAGTAGTCTCCGACAGGGCGCCCTTACCTACGAGCAGTACTTC. The V and J genes are TRBV19 and TRBJ2-7; 7 bases map to TRBD1. With 5 bases clipped from V and 2 bases from J, the junction kept 12 bases outside the gene matches. The length of the CDR3 is 16 residues. CDR1 is LNHDA, CDR2 SQIVND, per germline (reference sequence).

This clonotype was seen at least ten times. The gene calls are TRBV12-3 or TRBV12-4 and TRBJ2-1, with 8 bases that match TRBD1. CDR3 length: 11 residues. Germline trimming cut 10 bases from V and 15 bases from J; bases unmatched to any gene: 11. The DNA of the CDR3 is TGTGCCATCCTCTCCGGGACAGGCGTGTTCTTC. It is translated as CAILSGTGVFF.

This clonotype was observed many times. The chain is built from TRBV29-1 and TRBJ1-4, with TRBD1 identical over 9 bases. Per germline, CDR1 SQVTM and CDR2 ANQGSEA. This CDR3 contains 15 residues. Germline trimming cut 4 bases from V and 4 bases from J; bases unmatched to any gene: 7. The CDR3 sequence: CSVGDRGARNEKLFF. The DNA for the CDR3 is TGCAGCGTTGGTGACAGGGGGGCCCGTAATGAAAAACTGTTTTTT.

This clonotype was observed once. This sequence joins TRBV7-6 and TRBJ2-6, with D uncertain. The V gene lost 1 base and the J gene lost 4 bases, with 11 bases spanning the gap. This CDR3 region has 16 residues. Looked up from germline, CDR1 is SGHVS and CDR2 is FNYEAQ. The CDR3 region has the DNA TGTGCCAGCAGCTTAGTGGCCCCGTCCGGGGCCAACGTCCTGACTTTC. Its protein product is CASSLVAPSGANVLTF.

By share of the sample, this clonotype is medium-sized. The chain is built from TRBV5-1 and TRBJ2-3, with 8 bases aligning to TRBD2. Germline CDR1 reads SGHRS; CDR2 reads YFSETQ. J gave up 7 bases and V 6 bases, and 13 bases lay outside the gene matches. This CDR3 region has 15 residues. Written as DNA, the CDR3 is TGCGCCAGCATTAAAGGTAGCGGGACGGGAAATACGCAGTATTTT. Residues: CASIKGSGTGNTQYF.

This clonotype was recorded at least ten times. This chain uses TRBV29-1 with TRBJ2-2; D may be TRBD1 (6 bases). Deletions cut 7 bases from V and 3 bases from J, with 9 bases between. CDR1 is SQVTM and CDR2 is ANQGSEA in the germline V gene. The CDR3 covers 12 residues. The CDR3 loop reads CSANRDTGELFF. CDR3 DNA: TGCAGCGCGAACAGGGACACCGGGGAGCTGTTTTTT.

The V call is TRBV7-9, the J call TRBJ2-7, with TRBD1 matching 11 bases. Germline loops: CDR1 SEHNR, CDR2 FQNEAQ (reference sequence). Losses at the gene ends were 5 bases for V and 6 bases for J; bases not matched to a gene: 3. This CDR3 spans 13 amino acids. DNA of the CDR3: TGTGCCAGCAGCCATGGGACAGGGGGCGAGCAGTACTTC. It is translated as CASSHGTGGEQYF.

This clonotype was recorded at least ten times. The rearrangement joins TRBV27 to TRBJ2-1, with a possible D match to TRBD1 (6 bases). The CDR3 is 16 amino acids. Deletions cut 2 bases from V and 6 bases from J, with 17 bases between. The germline CDR1 and CDR2 sequences are MNHEY and SMNVEV (reference sequence). The CDR3: CASSLLIRGHRNEQFF. DNA for the CDR3: TGTGCCAGCAGTTTACTTATCCGGGGACACCGCAATGAGCAGTTCTTC.

At least ten counts were recorded for this clonotype. The V call is TRBV4-1, the J call TRBJ2-7, with D perhaps matching TRBD2 (6 bases). Germline V gene data show CDR1 as MGHRA and CDR2 as YSYEKL. The CDR3 totals 17 residues. Trimming took off 0 bases at V and 3 bases at J, with 18 bases between the two ends. The CDR3 spells CASSQETSVKSYYEQYF. The CDR3 nucleotides read TGCGCCAGCAGCCAAGAGACTAGTGTAAAGAGCTACTACGAGCAGTACTTC.

In its sample, this clonotype was seen many times. V usage is TRBV25-1 and J usage is TRBJ2-1; the D is unclear. V was cut by 3 bases and J by 6 bases, with 12 bases left in between. CDR3 length: 14 amino acids. Germline CDR1 and CDR2: MGHDK and SYGVNS. This chain's CDR3 is CASSDLGRPNEQFF. The CDR3 bases are TGTGCCAGCAGTGATCTAGGAAGACCCAATGAGCAGTTCTTC.

Ten or more counts support this clonotype. DNA for the CDR3: TGCAGTGCTAGCGCCGGACGGCCCAATCAGCCCCAGCATTTT. Protein product: CSASAGRPNQPQHF. This sequence joins TRBV20-1 and TRBJ1-5; D is unclear. Per the germline V gene, CDR1 is DFQATT and CDR2 is SNEGSKA (reference sequence). The CDR3 is made up of 14 amino acids. V was trimmed by 3 bases and J by 3 bases, leaving 12 bases between them.

This clonotype showed up many times. The chain carries TRBV5-1 and TRBJ1-6; weak D call: TRBD1 (6 bases). The ends were cut back, 4 bases at V and 7 bases at J, with 21 bases in the middle. Germline-derived CDR1 and CDR2 are SGHRS and YFSETQ. The length of the CDR3 is 17 residues. This CDR3 reads CASSRWTALLGNSPLHF. The CDR3 DNA is TGCGCCAGCAGCCGGTGGACAGCCTTGCTAGGAAATTCACCCCTCCACTTT.

There are many counts of this clonotype. This sequence joins TRBV20-1 and TRBJ2-1; TRBD2 matches 8 bases. Germline V gene lookup returns CDR1 DFQATT and CDR2 SNEGSKA (reference sequence). Trimming at V came to 8 bases and at J to 7 bases, leaving 7 bases not matched to a gene. The CDR3 is 12 residues long. In DNA form, the CDR3 reads TGCAGTCCAGGACTAGCCGTTAATGAGCAGTTCTTC. Translated, it gives CSPGLAVNEQFF.

V usage is TRBV27 and J usage is TRBJ2-1; 9 bases fit TRBD2. V shed 8 bases and J 0 bases; nucleotides not matched to a gene: 5. The CDR3 contains 15 residues. Germline values: CDR1 MNHEY, CDR2 SMNVEV (reference sequence). CDR3 coding DNA: TGTGCCAGCCAAATTAGCGGGAGCTCCTACAATGAGCAGTTCTTC. This encodes CASQISGSSYNEQFF.

CDR3 DNA sequence: TGCGCCAGCAGTGTTTGGACAGGGGTATTCGGGGAGCTGTTTTTT. It is translated as CASSVWTGVFGELFF. The chain joins TRBV10-2 to TRBJ2-2; 9 bases agree with TRBD1. Per germline, CDR1 WSHSY and CDR2 SAAADI. V was pared by 4 bases and J by 7 bases, with 7 bases of the junction left unmatched. This CDR3 has 15 amino acids.

V usage is TRBV7-6 and J usage is TRBJ2-7; either TRBD1 or TRBD2 may fit D (5 bases each). The CDR3 length is 14 residues. The germline gives CDR1 SGHVS, CDR2 FNYEAQ. Trimming removed 5 bases at V and 3 bases at J, with 14 bases between. The CDR3 DNA sequence: TGTGCCAGCAGCCCGGGGCGTCCCGACTACGAGCAGTACTTC. Its translation: CASSPGRPDYEQYF.

By share of the sample, this clonotype is medium-sized. V is TRBV7-9 and J is TRBJ2-7, with 11 bases lining up with TRBD2. Per the germline V gene, CDR1 is SEHNR and CDR2 is FQNEAQ (reference sequence). V shed 5 bases and J 7 bases; nucleotides not matched to a gene: 13. CDR3 size: 16 residues. Written as DNA, the CDR3 is TGTGCCAGCAGCCCCGACACTAGCGGGAGTAGTCGGGAGCAGTACTTC. It encodes CASSPDTSGSSREQYF.

This clonotype was observed many times. V and J are TRBV12-3 or TRBV12-4 and TRBJ2-7; D is uncertain. The CDR3 totals 14 residues. The V and J ends lost 3 bases and 2 bases respectively, with 11 bases between them. This CDR3 is CASSFHPLPYEQYF. The CDR3 DNA reads as TGTGCCAGCAGTTTTCATCCTCTTCCCTACGAGCAGTACTTC.